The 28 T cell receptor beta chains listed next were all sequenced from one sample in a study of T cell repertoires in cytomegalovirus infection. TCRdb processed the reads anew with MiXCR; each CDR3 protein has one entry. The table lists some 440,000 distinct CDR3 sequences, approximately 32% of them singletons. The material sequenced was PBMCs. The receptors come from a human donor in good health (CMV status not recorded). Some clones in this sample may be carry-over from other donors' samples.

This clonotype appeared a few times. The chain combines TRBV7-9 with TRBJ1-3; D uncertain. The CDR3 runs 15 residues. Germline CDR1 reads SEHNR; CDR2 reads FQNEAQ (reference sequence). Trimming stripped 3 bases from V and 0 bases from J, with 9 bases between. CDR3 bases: TGTGCCAGCAGCTTCTTGGTTGTCTCTGGAAACACCATATATTTT. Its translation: CASSFLVVSGNTIYF.

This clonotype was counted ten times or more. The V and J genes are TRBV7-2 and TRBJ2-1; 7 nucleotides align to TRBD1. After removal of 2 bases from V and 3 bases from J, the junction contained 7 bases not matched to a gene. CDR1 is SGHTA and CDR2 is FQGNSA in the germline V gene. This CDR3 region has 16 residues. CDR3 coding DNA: TGTGCCAGCAGCTTACAGCAGGGGACAGTCTACAATGAGCAGTTCTTC. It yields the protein CASSLQQGTVYNEQFF.

The CDR3 DNA sequence: TGTGCCAGCAGCCAAGGGACCTCTGGAAACACCATATATTTT. As protein: CASSQGTSGNTIYF. This chain links TRBV3-1 with TRBJ1-3; D unclear. The V end lost 1 base, the J end lost 0 bases, and 4 bases lay between the germline ends. This CDR3 comprises 14 residues. Germline V lookup: CDR1 LGHDT, CDR2 YNNKEL (reference sequence).

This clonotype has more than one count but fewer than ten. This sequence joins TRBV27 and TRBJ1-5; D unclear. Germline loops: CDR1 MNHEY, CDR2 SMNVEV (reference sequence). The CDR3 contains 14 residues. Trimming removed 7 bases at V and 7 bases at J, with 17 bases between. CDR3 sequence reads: CASKDSTGKQPQHF. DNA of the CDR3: TGTGCCAGCAAAGATTCAACCGGGAAACAGCCCCAGCATTTT.

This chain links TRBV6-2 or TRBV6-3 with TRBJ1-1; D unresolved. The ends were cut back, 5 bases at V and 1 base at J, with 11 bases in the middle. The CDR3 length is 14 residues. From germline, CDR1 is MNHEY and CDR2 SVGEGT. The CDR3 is CASSPPDWNTEAFF. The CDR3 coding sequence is TGTGCCAGCAGTCCCCCCGACTGGAACACTGAAGCTTTCTTT.

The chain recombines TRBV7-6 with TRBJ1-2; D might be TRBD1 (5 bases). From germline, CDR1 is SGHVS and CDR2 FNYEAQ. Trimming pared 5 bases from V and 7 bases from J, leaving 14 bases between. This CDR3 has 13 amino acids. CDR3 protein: CASSLPGTLGYTF. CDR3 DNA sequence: TGTGCCAGCAGCCTCCCCGGGACCCTTGGCTACACCTTC.

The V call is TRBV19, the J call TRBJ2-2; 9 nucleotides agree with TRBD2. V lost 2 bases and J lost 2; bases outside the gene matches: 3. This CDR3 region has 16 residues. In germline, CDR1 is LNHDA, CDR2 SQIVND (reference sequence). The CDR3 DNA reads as TGTGCCAGTAGTATACTTAGCGGGGGAAACACCGGGGAGCTGTTTTTT. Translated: CASSILSGGNTGELFF. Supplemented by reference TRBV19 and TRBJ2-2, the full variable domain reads DGGITQSPKYLFRKEGQNVTLSCEQNLNHDAMYWYRQDPGQGLRLIYYSQIVNDFQKGDIAEGYSVSREKKESFPLTVTSAQKNPTAFYLCASSILSGGNTGELFFGEGSRLTVL.

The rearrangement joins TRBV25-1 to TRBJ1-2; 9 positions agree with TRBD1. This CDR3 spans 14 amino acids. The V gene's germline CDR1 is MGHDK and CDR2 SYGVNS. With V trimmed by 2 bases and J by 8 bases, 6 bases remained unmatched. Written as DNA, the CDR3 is TGTGCCAGCAGTGAACAACAGGGGGCAGGGGGCTACACCTTC. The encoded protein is CASSEQQGAGGYTF.

CDR3 loop: CSVESGIGNTEAFF. CDR3 sequence (DNA): TGCAGCGTTGAATCGGGAATCGGGAACACTGAAGCTTTCTTT. This rearrangement joins TRBV29-1 to TRBJ1-1; D uncertain. The germline V gene encodes CDR1 SQVTM and CDR2 ANQGSEA. Between the trimmed V and J ends, which lost 2 bases and 1 base, there was a span of 11 bases. The CDR3 has 14 amino acids.

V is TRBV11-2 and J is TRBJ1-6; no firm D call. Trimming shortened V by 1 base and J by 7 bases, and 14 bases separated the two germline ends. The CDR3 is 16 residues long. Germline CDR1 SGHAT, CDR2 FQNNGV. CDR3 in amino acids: CASSLGFGHTNSPLHF. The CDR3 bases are TGTGCCAGCAGCTTAGGGTTCGGGCACACCAATTCACCCCTCCACTTT.

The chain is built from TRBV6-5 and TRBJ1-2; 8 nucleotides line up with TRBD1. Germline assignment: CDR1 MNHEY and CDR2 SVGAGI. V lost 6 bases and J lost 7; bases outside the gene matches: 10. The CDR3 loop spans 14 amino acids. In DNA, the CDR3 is TGTGCCAGCAGATGGACAGGGAAGGTGTCTGGCTACACCTTC. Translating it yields CASRWTGKVSGYTF.

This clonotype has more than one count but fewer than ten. The CDR3 protein is CASRLQGEGRYGYTF. The CDR3 DNA reads as TGTGCCAGCAGGCTCCAGGGAGAGGGTAGATATGGCTACACCTTC. V and J are TRBV12-3 or TRBV12-4 and TRBJ1-2, with a weak D call TRBD1 (5 bases). This CDR3 spans 15 amino acids. Trimming cost V 6 bases and J 5 bases, with 19 bases left between them.

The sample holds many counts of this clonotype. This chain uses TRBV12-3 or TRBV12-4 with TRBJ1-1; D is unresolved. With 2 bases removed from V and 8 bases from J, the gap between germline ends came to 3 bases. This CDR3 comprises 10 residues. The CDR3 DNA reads TGTGCCAGCAGTTTACTCGAAGCTTTCTTT. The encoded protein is CASSLLEAFF.

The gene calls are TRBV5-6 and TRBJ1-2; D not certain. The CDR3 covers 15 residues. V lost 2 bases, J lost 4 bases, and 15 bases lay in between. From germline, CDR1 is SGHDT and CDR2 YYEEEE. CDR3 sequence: CASSLIGSGSYGYTF. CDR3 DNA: TGTGCCAGCAGCTTAATAGGTTCCGGCAGCTATGGCTACACCTTC.

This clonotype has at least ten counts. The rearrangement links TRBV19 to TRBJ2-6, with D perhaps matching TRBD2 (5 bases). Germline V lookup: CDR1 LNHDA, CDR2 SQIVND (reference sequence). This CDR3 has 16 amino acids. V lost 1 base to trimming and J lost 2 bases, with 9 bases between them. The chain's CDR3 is CASSIVGSTGANVLTF. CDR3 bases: TGTGCCAGTAGTATAGTAGGGAGTACTGGGGCCAACGTCCTGACTTTC.

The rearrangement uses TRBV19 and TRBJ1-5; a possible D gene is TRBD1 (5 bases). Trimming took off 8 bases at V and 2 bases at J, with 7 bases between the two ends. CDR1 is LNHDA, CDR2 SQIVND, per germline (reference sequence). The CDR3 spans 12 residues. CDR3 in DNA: TGTGCCAGTCGGGACGGCAATCAGCCCCAGCATTTT. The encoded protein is CASRDGNQPQHF.

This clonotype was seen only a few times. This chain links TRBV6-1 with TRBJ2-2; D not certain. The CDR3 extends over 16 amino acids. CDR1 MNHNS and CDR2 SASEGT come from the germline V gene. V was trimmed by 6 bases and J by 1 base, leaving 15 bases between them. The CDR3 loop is CASRTMGSLNTGELFF. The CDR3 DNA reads TGTGCCAGCAGGACAATGGGCTCCTTGAACACCGGGGAGCTGTTTTTT.

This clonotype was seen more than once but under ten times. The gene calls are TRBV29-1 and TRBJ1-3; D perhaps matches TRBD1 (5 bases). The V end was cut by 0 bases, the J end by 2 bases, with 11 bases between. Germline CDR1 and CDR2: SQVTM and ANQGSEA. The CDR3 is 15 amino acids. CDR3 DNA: TGCAGCGTTGAAGATCGGGGGGGAGCTGGAAACACCATATATTTT. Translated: CSVEDRGGAGNTIYF.

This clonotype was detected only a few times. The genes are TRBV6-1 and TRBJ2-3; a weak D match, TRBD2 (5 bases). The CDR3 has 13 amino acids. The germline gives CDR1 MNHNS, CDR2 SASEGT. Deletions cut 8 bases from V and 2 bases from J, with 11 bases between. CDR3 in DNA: TGTGCCAGCGCCGGGGTCCCCACAGATACGCAGTATTTT. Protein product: CASAGVPTDTQYF.

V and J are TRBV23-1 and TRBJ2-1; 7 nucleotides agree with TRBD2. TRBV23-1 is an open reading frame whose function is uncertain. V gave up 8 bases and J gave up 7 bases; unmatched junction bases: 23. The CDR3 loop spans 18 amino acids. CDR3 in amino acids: CASPGHRRGRRPSNEQFF. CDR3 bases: TGCGCCAGCCCAGGTCACCGGCGGGGGAGGAGACCCTCTAATGAGCAGTTCTTC.

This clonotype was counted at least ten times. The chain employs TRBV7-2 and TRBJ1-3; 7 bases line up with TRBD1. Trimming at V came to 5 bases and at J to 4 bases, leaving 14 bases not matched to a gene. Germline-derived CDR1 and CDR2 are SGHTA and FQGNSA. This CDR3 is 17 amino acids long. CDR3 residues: CASSMALLRDRGNTIYF. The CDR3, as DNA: TGTGCCAGCAGCATGGCCCTTCTCCGGGACAGAGGAAACACCATATATTTT.

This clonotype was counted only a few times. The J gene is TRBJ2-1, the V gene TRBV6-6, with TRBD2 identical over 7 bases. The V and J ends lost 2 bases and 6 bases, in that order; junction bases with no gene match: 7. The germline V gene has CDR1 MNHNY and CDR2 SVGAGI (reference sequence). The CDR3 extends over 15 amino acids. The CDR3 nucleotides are TGTGCCAGCAGTTACGGACTAGTACATCTCAATGAGCAGTTCTTC. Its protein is CASSYGLVHLNEQFF.

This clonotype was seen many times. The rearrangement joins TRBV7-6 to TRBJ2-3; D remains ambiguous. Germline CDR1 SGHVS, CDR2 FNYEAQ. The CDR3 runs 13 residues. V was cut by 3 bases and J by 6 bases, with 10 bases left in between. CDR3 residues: CASSFNRADTQYF. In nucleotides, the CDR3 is TGTGCCAGCAGCTTCAACCGGGCCGATACGCAGTATTTT.

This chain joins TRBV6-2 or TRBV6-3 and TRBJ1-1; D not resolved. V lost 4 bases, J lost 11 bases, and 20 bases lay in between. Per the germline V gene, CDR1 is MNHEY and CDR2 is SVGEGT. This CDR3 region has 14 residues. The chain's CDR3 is CASSFTTGLSGAFF. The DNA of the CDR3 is TGTGCCAGCAGTTTCACTACCGGGCTCTCGGGGGCTTTCTTT.

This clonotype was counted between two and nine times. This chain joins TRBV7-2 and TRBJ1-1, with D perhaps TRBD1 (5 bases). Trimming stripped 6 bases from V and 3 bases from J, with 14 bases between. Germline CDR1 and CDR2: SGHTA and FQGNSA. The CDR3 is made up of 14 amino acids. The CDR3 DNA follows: TGTGCCAGCAGAGACAGACTCATTGACACTGAAGCTTTCTTT. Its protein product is CASRDRLIDTEAFF.

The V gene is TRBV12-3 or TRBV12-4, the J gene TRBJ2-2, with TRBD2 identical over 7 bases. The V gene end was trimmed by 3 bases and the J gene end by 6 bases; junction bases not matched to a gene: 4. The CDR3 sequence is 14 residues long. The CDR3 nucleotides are TGTGCCAGCAGTTTTTTGCGGGGGTCCGGGGAGCTGTTTTTT. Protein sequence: CASSFLRGSGELFF.

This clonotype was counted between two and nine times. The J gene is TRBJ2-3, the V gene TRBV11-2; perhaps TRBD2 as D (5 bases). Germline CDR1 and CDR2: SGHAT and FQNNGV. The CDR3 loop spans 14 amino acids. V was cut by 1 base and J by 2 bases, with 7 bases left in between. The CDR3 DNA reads TGTGCCAGCAGCTTAGGACTAAACACAGATACGCAGTATTTT. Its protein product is CASSLGLNTDTQYF.

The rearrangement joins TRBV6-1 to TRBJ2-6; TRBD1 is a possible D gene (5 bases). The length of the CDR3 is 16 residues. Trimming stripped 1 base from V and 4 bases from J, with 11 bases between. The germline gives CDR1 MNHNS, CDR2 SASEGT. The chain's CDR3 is CASSEGTSWGANVLTF. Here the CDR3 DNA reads TGTGCCAGCAGTGAAGGGACATCCTGGGGGGCCAACGTCCTGACTTTC.